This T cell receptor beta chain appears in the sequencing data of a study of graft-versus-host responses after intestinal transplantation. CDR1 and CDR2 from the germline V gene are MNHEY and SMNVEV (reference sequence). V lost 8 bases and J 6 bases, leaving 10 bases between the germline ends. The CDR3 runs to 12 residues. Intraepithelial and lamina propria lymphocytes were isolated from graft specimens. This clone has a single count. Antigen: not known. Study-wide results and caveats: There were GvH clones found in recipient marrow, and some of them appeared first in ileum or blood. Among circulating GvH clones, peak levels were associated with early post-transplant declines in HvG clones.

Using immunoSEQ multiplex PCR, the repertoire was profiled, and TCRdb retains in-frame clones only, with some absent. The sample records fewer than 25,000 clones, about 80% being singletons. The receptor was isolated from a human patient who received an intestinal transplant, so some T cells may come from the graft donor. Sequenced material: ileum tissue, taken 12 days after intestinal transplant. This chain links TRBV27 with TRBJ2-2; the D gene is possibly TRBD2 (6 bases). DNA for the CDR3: TGTGCCAGCTGGGGACTCTCCGGGGAGCTGTTTTTT. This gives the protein CASWGLSGELFF.